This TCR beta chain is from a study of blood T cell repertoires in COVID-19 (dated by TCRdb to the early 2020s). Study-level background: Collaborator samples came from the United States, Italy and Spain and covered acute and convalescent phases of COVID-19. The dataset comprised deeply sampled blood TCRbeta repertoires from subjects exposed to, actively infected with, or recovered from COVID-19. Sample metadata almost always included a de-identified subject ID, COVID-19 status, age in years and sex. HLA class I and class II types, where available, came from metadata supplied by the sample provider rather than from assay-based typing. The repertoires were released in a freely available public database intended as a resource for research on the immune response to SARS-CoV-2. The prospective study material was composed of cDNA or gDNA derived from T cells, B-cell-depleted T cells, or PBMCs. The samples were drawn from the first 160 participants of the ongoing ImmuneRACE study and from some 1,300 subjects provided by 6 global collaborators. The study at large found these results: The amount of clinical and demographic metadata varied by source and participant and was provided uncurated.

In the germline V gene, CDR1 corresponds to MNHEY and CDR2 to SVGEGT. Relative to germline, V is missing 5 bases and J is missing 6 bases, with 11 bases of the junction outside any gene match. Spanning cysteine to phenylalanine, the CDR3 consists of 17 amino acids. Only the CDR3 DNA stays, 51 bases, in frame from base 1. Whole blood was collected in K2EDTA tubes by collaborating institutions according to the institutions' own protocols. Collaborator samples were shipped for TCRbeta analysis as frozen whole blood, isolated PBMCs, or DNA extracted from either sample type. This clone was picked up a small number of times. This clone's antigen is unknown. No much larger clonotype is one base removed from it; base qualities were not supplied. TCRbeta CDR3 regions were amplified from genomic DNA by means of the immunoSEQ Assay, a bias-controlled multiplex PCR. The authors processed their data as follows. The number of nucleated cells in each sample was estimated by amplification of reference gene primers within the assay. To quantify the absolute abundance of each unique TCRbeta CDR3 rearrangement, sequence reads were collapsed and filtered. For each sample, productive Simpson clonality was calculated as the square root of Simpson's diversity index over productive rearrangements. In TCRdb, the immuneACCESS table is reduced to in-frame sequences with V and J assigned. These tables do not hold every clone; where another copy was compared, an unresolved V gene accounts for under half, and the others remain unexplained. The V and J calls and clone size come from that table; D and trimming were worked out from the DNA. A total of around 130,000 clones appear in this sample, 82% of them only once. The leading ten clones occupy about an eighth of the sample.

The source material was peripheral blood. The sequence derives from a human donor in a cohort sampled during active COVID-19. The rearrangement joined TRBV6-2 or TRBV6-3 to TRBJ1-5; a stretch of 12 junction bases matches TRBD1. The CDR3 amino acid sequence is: CASSDLGTGGFGQPQHF. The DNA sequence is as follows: TGTGCCAGCAGTGACCTTGGGACAGGGGGCTTCGGTCAGCCCCAGCATTTT.